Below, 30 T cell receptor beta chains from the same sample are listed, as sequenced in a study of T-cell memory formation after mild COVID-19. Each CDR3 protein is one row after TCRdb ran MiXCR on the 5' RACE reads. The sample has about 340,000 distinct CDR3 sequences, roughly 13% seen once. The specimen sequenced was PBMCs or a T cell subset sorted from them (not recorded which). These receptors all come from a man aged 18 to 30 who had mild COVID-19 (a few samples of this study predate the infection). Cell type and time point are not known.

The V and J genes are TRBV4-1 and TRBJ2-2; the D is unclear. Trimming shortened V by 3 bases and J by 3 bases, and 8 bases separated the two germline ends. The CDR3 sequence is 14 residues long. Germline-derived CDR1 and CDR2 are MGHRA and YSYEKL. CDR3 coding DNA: TGCGCCAGCAGCCAGGTGACGGACACCGGGGAGCTGTTTTTT. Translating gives CASSQVTDTGELFF.

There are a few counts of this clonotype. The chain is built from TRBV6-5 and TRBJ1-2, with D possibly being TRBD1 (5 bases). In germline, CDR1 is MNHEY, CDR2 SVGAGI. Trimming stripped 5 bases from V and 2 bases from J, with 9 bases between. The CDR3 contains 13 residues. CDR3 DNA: TGTGCCAGCAGTCGGGGGAGGAACTATGGCTACACCTTC. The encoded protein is CASSRGRNYGYTF.

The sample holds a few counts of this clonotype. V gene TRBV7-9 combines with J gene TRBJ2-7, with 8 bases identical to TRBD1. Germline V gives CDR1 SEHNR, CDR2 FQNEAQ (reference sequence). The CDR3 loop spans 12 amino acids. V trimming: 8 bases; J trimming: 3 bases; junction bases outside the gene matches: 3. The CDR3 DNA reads TGTGCCAGCGGGACAGGAGGCTACGAGCAGTACTTC. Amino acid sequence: CASGTGGYEQYF.

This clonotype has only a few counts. The CDR3 nucleotides are TGCGCCAGCAGCCAAGTATTGGGTAACTATGGCTACACCTTC. This codes for CASSQVLGNYGYTF. This chain connects TRBV4-3 to TRBJ1-2; D call uncertain. The V end lost 1 base, the J end lost 1 base, and 7 bases lay between the germline ends. The CDR3 extends over 14 amino acids. Germline CDR1 LGHNA, CDR2 YSLEER.

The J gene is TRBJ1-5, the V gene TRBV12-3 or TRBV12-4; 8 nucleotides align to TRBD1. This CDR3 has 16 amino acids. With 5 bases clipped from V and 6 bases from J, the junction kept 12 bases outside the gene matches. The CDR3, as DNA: TGTGCCAGCAGTCCCCAGGACAGGGCGATCAGTCAGCCCCAGCATTTT. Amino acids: CASSPQDRAISQPQHF.

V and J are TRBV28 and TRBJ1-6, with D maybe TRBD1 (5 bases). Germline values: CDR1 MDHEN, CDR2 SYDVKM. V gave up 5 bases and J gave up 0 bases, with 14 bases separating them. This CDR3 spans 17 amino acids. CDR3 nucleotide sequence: TGTGCCAGCAGTGTAACAGGTCTGAGCTCCTATAATTCACCCCTCCACTTT. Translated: CASSVTGLSSYNSPLHF.

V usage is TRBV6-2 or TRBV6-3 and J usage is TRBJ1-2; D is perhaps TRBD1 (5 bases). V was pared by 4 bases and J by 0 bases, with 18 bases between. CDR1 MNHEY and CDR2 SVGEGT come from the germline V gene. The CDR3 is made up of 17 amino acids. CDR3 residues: CASSSAAGQPPNYGYTF. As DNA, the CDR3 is TGTGCCAGCAGTTCCGCGGCAGGGCAACCTCCTAACTATGGCTACACCTTC.

CDR3 loop: CASSQDPGDNQPQHF. The CDR3 nucleotides are TGTGCCAGCAGCCAAGATCCGGGAGACAATCAGCCCCAGCATTTT. J is TRBJ1-5 and V is TRBV3-1; D is unresolved. This CDR3 comprises 15 residues. Germline CDR1 reads LGHDT; CDR2 reads YNNKEL (reference sequence). The V and J ends lost 0 bases and 3 bases respectively, with 9 bases between them.

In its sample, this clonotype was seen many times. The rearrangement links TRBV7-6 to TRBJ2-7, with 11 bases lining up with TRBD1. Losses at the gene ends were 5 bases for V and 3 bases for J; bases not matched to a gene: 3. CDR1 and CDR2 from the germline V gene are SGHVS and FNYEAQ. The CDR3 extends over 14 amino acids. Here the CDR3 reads CASSPGTGGYEQYF. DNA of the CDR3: TGTGCCAGCAGCCCCGGGACAGGGGGCTACGAGCAGTACTTC.

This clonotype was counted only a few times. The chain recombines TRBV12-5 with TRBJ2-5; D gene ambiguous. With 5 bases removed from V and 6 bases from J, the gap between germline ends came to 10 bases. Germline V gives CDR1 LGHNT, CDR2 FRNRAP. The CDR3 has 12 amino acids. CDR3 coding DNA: TGTGCTAGTGGTACAACTATCCAGACCCAGTACTTC. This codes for CASGTTIQTQYF.

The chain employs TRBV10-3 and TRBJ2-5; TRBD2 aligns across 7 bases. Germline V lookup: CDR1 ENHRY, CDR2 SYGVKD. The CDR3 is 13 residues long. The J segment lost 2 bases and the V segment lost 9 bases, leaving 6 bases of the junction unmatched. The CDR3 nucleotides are TGTGCCATGTCCCCGGGACTACAAGAGACCCAGTACTTC. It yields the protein CAMSPGLQETQYF.

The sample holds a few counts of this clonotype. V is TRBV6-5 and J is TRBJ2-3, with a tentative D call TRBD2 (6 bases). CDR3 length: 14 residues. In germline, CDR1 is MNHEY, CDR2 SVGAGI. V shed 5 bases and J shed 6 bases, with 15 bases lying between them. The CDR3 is CASSQRAQGDTQYF. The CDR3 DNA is TGTGCCAGCAGTCAGCGGGCCCAAGGGGATACGCAGTATTTT.

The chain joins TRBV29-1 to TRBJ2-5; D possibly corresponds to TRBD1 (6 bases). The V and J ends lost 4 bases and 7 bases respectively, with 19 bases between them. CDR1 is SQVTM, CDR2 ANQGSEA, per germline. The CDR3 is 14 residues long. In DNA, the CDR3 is TGCAGCGTTGGACGGCTACAGGGTACGGGGACCCAGTACTTC. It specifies CSVGRLQGTGTQYF.

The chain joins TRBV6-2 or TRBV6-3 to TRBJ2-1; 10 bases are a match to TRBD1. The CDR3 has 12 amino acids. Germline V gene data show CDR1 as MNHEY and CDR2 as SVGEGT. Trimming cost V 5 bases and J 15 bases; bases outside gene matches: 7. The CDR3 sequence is CASSPRDRGLFF. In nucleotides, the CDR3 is TGTGCCAGCAGTCCCCGGGACAGGGGTCTGTTCTTC.

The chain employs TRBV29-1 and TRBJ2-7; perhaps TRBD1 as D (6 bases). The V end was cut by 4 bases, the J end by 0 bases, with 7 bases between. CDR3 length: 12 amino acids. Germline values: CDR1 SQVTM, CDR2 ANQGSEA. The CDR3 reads CSVVDSSYEQYF. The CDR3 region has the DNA TGCAGCGTTGTGGACAGCTCCTACGAGCAGTACTTC.

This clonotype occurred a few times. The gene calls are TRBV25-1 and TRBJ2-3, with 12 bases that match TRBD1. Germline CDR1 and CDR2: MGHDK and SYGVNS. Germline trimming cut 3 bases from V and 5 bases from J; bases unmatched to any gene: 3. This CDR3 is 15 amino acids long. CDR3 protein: CASSEGQGAGDTQYF. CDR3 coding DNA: TGTGCCAGCAGTGAGGGACAGGGGGCGGGAGATACGCAGTATTTT.

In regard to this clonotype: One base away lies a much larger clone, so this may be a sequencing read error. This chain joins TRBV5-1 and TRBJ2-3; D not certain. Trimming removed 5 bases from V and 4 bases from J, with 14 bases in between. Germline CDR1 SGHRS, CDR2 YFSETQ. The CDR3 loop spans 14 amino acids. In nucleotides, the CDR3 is TGCGCCAGCAGTCATAATAACAGCCCAGATACGCAGTATTTT. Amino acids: CASSHNNSPDTQYF.

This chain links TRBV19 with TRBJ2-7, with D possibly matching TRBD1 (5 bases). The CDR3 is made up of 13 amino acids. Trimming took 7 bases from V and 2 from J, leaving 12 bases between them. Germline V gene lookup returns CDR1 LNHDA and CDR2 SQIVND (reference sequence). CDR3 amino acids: CASTPTGAYEQYF. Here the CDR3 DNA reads TGTGCCAGTACCCCTACAGGTGCCTACGAGCAGTACTTC.

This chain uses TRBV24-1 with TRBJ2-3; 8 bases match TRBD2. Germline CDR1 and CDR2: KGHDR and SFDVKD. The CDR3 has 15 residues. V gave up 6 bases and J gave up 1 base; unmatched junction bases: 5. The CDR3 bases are TGTGCCACCAGTTTCACGCGGGGGGGCACAGATACGCAGTATTTT. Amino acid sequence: CATSFTRGGTDTQYF.

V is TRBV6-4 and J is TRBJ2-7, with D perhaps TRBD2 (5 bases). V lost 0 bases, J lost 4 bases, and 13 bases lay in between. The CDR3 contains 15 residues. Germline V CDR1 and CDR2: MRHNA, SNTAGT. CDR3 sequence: CASSDSGNQEYEQYV. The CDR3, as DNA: TGTGCCAGCAGTGACTCCGGGAATCAAGAGTACGAGCAGTACGTC.

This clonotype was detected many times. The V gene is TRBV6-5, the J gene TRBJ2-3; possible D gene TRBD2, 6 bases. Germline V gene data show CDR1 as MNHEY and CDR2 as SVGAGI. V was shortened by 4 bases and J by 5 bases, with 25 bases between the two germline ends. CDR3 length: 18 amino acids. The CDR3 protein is CASSWKGPGRGLLDTQYF. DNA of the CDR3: TGTGCCAGCAGTTGGAAGGGGCCCGGGCGGGGCTTACTAGATACGCAGTATTTT.

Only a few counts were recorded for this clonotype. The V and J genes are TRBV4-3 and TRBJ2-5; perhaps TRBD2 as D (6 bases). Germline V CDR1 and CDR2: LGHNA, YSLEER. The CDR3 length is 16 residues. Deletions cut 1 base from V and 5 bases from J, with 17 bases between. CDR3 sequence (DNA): TGCGCCAGCAGCCAAGGAAACGGGGGAATGATGGAGACCCAGTACTTC. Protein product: CASSQGNGGMMETQYF.

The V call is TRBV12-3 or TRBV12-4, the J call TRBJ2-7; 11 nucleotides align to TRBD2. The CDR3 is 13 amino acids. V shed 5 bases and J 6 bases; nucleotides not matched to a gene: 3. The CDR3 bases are TGTGCCAGCAGTCGCACTAGCGGGGGCGAGCAGTACGTC. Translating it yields CASSRTSGGEQYV.

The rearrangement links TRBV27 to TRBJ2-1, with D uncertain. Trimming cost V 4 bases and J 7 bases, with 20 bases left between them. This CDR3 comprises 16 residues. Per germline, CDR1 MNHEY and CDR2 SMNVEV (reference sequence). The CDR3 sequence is CASSYSQATVGNEQFF. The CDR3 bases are TGTGCCAGCAGTTACTCCCAGGCGACCGTTGGGAATGAGCAGTTCTTC.

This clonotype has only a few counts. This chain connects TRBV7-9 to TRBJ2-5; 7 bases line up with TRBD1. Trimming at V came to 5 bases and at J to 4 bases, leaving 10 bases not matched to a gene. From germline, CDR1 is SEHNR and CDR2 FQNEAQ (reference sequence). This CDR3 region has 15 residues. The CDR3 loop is CASSPHGTAGETQYF. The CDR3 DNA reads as TGTGCCAGCAGCCCACACGGGACAGCCGGAGAGACCCAGTACTTC. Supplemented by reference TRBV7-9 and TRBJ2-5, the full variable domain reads DTGVSQNPRHKITKRGQNVTFRCDPISEHNRLYWYRQTLGQGPEFLTYFQNEAQLEKSRLLSDRFSAERPKGSFSTLEIQRTEQGDSAMYLCASSPHGTAGETQYFGPGTRLLVL.

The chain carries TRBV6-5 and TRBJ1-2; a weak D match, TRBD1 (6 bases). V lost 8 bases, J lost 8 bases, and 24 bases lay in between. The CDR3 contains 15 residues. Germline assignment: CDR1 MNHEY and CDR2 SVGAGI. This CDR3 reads CASRFEGQQPGGYTF. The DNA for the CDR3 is TGTGCCAGCCGCTTCGAGGGACAACAACCTGGGGGCTACACCTTC.

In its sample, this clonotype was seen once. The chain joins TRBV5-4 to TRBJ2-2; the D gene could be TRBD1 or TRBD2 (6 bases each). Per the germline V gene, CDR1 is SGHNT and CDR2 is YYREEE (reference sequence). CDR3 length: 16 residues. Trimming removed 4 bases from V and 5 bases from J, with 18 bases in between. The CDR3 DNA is TGTGCCAGCAGCCACCCGGTCGGGGGCGCGACCGGGGAGCTGTTTTTT. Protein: CASSHPVGGATGELFF. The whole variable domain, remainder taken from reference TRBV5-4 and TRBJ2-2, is ETGVTQSPTHLIKTRGQQVTLRCSSQSGHNTVSWYQQALGQGPQFIFQYYREEENGRGNFPPRFSGLQFPNYSSELNVNALELDDSALYLCASSHPVGGATGELFFGEGSRLTVL.

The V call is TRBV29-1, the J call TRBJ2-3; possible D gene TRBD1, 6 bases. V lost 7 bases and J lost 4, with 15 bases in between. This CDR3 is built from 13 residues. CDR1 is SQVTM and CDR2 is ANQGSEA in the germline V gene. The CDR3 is CSGQGPAADTQYF. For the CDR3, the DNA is TGCAGCGGCCAGGGGCCCGCAGCAGATACGCAGTATTTT.

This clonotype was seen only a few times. The CDR3 sequence is CSALGIEEQFF. The CDR3 bases are TGCAGTGCTCTAGGAATCGAGGAGCAGTTCTTC. The chain is built from TRBV20-1 and TRBJ2-1, with D uncertain. Germline V CDR1 and CDR2: DFQATT, SNEGSKA (reference sequence). The length of the CDR3 is 11 residues. V shed 5 bases and J shed 10 bases, with 12 bases lying between them.

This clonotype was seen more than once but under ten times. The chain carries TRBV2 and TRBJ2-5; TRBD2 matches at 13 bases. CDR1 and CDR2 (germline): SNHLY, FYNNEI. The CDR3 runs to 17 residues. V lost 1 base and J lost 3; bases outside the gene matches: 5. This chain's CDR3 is CASSEGAGLAGKETQYF. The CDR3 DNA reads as TGTGCCAGCAGTGAAGGGGCGGGACTAGCGGGAAAAGAGACCCAGTACTTC.